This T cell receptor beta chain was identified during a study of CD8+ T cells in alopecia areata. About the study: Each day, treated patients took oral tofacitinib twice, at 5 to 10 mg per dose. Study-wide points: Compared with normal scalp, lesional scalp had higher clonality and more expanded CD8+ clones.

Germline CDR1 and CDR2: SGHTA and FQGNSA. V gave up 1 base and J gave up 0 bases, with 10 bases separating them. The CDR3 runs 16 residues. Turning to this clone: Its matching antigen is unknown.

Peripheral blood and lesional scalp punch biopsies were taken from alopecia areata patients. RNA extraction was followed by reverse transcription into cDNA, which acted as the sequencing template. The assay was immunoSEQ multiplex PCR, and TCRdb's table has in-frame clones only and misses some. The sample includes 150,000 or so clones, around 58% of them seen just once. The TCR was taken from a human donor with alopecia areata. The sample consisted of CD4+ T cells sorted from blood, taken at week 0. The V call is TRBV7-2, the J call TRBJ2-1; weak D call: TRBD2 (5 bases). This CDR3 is CASSLVVGSSYNEQFF. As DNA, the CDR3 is TGTGCCAGCAGCTTAGTGGTGGGGAGCTCCTACAATGAGCAGTTCTTC.